This TCR beta chain was documented in a study of liver allograft versus peripheral blood T cells. Study in general: Comparative analysis was performed on T cell receptor repertoires from transplanted livers and from recipients' peripheral blood. Study results and caveats: Liver allograft T cell receptor repertoires were reported to differ from peripheral blood repertoires.

V was cut by 0 bases and J by 5 bases, with 14 bases left in between. Germline assignment: CDR1 DFQATT and CDR2 SNEGSKA (reference sequence). The CDR3 sequence is 14 residues long. TCRdb ran MiXCR on the reads and lists one entry per CDR3 protein. The sample gives thousands of distinct CDR3 sequences, 15% of which show up once; roughly 2.9% is in the top ten. This clonotype occurred many times. What it binds is unknown. The source of this sequence is a human patient who had a liver transplant. Some T cells here may be from the graft donor. The V gene is TRBV20-1, the J gene TRBJ2-7; perhaps TRBD2 as D (5 bases). CDR3 coding DNA: TGCAGTGCTAGAGACCCAGCGGCGTTGGACGAGCAGTACTTC. This gives the protein CSARDPAALDEQYF.